The 26 T cell receptor beta chains presented below share a single source sample, sequenced in a study of cytomegalovirus exposure and HLA in healthy donors. Use of 60 Vbeta and 13 Jbeta primers characterized the PCR. The data were produced by immunoSEQ multiplex PCR, yet TCRdb's version contains in-frame clones alone and is incomplete. The sample has tens of thousands of clones; approximately 78% are singletons. Material: PBMCs. These receptors originate from a man in his forties in good health and CMV-seronegative.

The V and J genes are TRBV5-5 and TRBJ1-1; D may be TRBD1 (5 bases). Per germline, CDR1 SGHKS and CDR2 YYEKEE (reference sequence). The CDR3 runs 13 residues. V lost 2 bases and J 1 base, leaving 6 bases between the germline ends. DNA for the CDR3: TGTGCCAGCAGCTTCGGACAGAACACTGAAGCTTTCTTT. Amino acid sequence: CASSFGQNTEAFF. The full variable domain, rest sourced from reference TRBV5-5 and TRBJ1-1, is DAGVTQSPTHLIKTRGQQVTLRCSPISGHKSVSWYQQVLGQGPQFIFQYYEKEERGRGNFPDRFSARQFPNYSSELNVNALLLGDSALYLCASSFGQNTEAFFGQGTRLTVV.

The sample holds a few counts of this clone. The rearrangement joins TRBV5-4 to TRBJ2-7, with 7 bases aligning to TRBD2. Losses at the gene ends were 4 bases for V and 7 bases for J; bases not matched to a gene: 17. Germline V CDR1 and CDR2: SGHNT, YYREEE (reference sequence). The CDR3 runs 16 residues. The CDR3 loop reads CASSPMGRVGDREQYF. The DNA for the CDR3 is TGTGCCAGCAGCCCCATGGGGAGGGTGGGGGATCGGGAGCAGTACTTC.

V is TRBV30 and J is TRBJ1-3, with 7 bases fitting TRBD1. Trimming took 2 bases from V and 2 from J; bases not matched to a gene: 12. CDR3 length: 17 amino acids. In germline, CDR1 is GTSNPN, CDR2 SVGIG (reference sequence). CDR3 sequence: CAWSFLTGRVAGNTIYF. CDR3 DNA: TGTGCCTGGAGTTTCCTGACAGGGAGAGTTGCTGGAAACACCATATATTTT.

The chain's CDR3 is CASSLDPGVITEAFF. In DNA form, the CDR3 reads TGTGCCAGCAGCTTGGATCCAGGGGTGATCACTGAAGCTTTCTTT. V and J are TRBV5-6 and TRBJ1-1; tentatively, D is TRBD1 (6 bases). The V gene lost 0 bases and the J gene lost 4 bases, with 13 bases spanning the gap. The CDR3 contains 15 residues. The germline CDR1 and CDR2 sequences are SGHDT and YYEEEE.

The CDR3 sequence: CASSRGTGVMNTEAFF. CDR3 sequence (DNA): TGCGCCAGCAGCAGAGGGACAGGGGTAATGAACACTGAAGCTTTCTTT. The genes are TRBV5-1 and TRBJ1-1; 10 bases line up with TRBD1. V shed 4 bases, J shed 0 bases, and the junction held 6 bases outside the gene matches. Germline loops: CDR1 SGHRS, CDR2 YFSETQ. CDR3 length: 16 amino acids.

The rearrangement joins TRBV19 to TRBJ2-5; a weak D match, TRBD2 (5 bases). Trimming removed 3 bases from V and 1 base from J, with 12 bases in between. Germline V lookup: CDR1 LNHDA, CDR2 SQIVND (reference sequence). CDR3 length equals 15 residues. CDR3: CASSIGVVAQETQYF. The CDR3 DNA reads TGTGCCAGTAGTATCGGGGTGGTAGCCCAAGAGACCCAGTACTTC.

This chain uses TRBV18 with TRBJ1-2; D is undetermined. The CDR3 is 14 residues long. Germline V lookup: CDR1 KGHSH, CDR2 LQKENI. Trimming shortened V by 3 bases and J by 0 bases, and 8 bases separated the two germline ends. CDR3 bases: TGTGCCAGCTCACCTACCTTAGCTAACTATGGCTACACCTTC. Its protein product is CASSPTLANYGYTF.

The V call is TRBV27, the J call TRBJ2-7; 7 bases agree with TRBD1. The CDR3 is made up of 14 amino acids. Germline V gene lookup returns CDR1 MNHEY and CDR2 SMNVEV (reference sequence). V trimming: 5 bases; J trimming: 3 bases; junction bases outside the gene matches: 7. CDR3 DNA: TGTGCCAGCAGTGCCGGACAGGCCCTCTACGAGCAGTACTTC. Its translation is CASSAGQALYEQYF.

This chain joins TRBV30 and TRBJ2-1, with D perhaps matching TRBD2 (5 bases). The CDR3 contains 12 residues. Trimming took 8 bases from V and 4 from J, leaving 12 bases between them. The germline gives CDR1 GTSNPN, CDR2 SVGIG (reference sequence). The CDR3 sequence: CAQSPGYNEQFF. CDR3 DNA sequence: TGTGCCCAAAGCCCGGGATACAATGAGCAGTTCTTC. Based on the CDR3 plus reference TRBV30 and TRBJ2-1, the full variable domain is SQTIHQWPATLVQPVGSPLSLECTVEGTSNPNLYWYRQAAGRGLQLLFYSVGIGQISSEVPQNLSASRPQDRQFILSSKKLLLSDSGFYLCAQSPGYNEQFFGPGTRLTVL.

The rearrangement joins TRBV9 to TRBJ1-1, with 10 bases that match TRBD1. Germline V gene data show CDR1 as SGDLS and CDR2 as YYNGEE. CDR3 length: 17 amino acids. J was trimmed by 4 bases and V by 3 bases; bases with no gene match: 12. The CDR3 reads CASSGKIRTGGLTEAFF. DNA of the CDR3: TGTGCCAGCAGCGGAAAAATTAGGACAGGGGGGCTCACTGAAGCTTTCTTT.

This clone was recorded only once. The V call is TRBV7-9, the J call TRBJ2-7, with TRBD1 matching 7 bases. Germline V CDR1 and CDR2: SEHNR, FQNEAQ (reference sequence). V shed 4 bases, J shed 6 bases, and the junction held 3 bases outside the gene matches. CDR3 size: 12 residues. The DNA of the CDR3 is TGTGCCAGCAGCTCAACAGGGGCCGAGCAGTACTTC. Translation gives CASSSTGAEQYF. Variable domain in full (rest from reference TRBV7-9 and TRBJ2-7): DTGVSQNPRHKITKRGQNVTFRCDPISEHNRLYWYRQTLGQGPEFLTYFQNEAQLEKSRLLSDRFSAERPKGSFSTLEIQRTEQGDSAMYLCASSSTGAEQYFGPGTRLTVT.

This clone was found a few times. This chain links TRBV19 with TRBJ2-2, with D possibly being TRBD1 (6 bases). Germline CDR1 reads LNHDA; CDR2 reads SQIVND (reference sequence). Between the trimmed V and J ends, which lost 7 bases and 0 bases, there was a span of 12 bases. This CDR3 is 15 amino acids long. CDR3 residues: CASNLGGANTGELFF. In DNA form, the CDR3 reads TGTGCCAGTAACCTAGGGGGAGCGAACACCGGGGAGCTGTTTTTT.

The V gene is TRBV10-3, the J gene TRBJ1-4, with 7 bases that match TRBD1. In germline, CDR1 is ENHRY, CDR2 SYGVKD. This CDR3 is 14 amino acids long. V shed 2 bases, J shed 5 bases, and the junction held 2 bases outside the gene matches. The CDR3 here is CAISEQGGNEKLFF. The CDR3 nucleotides are TGTGCCATCAGTGAGCAGGGGGGAAATGAAAAACTGTTTTTT.

The chain has TRBV11-2 and TRBJ1-2, with no clear D. The CDR3 has 15 residues. Germline CDR1 and CDR2: SGHAT and FQNNGV. The V gene lost 1 base and the J gene lost 4 bases, with 13 bases spanning the gap. CDR3 DNA sequence: TGTGCCAGCAGCTTAGCGGGGAGTCGGGGCTATGGCTACACCTTC. The encoded protein is CASSLAGSRGYGYTF.

The chain is built from TRBV5-4 and TRBJ1-1; D is possibly TRBD1 (5 bases). The length of the CDR3 is 13 residues. Trimming shortened V by 0 bases and J by 6 bases, and 9 bases separated the two germline ends. Germline V gene lookup returns CDR1 SGHNT and CDR2 YYREEE (reference sequence). DNA of the CDR3: TGTGCCAGCAGCTTGGGACAGAGCGCTGAAGCTTTCTTT. Its protein product is CASSLGQSAEAFF.

The gene calls are TRBV5-5 and TRBJ2-7; D uncertain. V lost 4 bases and J 2 bases, leaving 4 bases between the germline ends. This CDR3 contains 11 residues. Germline lookup yields CDR1 SGHKS and CDR2 YYEKEE (reference sequence). CDR3 amino acids: CASSAAYEQYF. The CDR3 DNA sequence: TGTGCCAGCAGCGCGGCCTACGAGCAGTACTTC.

This sequence joins TRBV7-2 and TRBJ2-1; possibly TRBD2 for D (6 bases). Trimming took off 6 bases at V and 8 bases at J, with 20 bases between the two ends. The CDR3 runs 15 residues. Germline V lookup: CDR1 SGHTA, CDR2 FQGNSA. CDR3 sequence: CASRELGTPRHEQFF. The CDR3 DNA reads as TGTGCCAGCAGAGAACTCGGGACTCCTCGGCATGAGCAGTTCTTC. Together with reference TRBV7-2 and TRBJ2-1, the CDR3 gives the full variable domain: GAGVSQSPSNKVTEKGKDVELRCDPISGHTALYWYRQSLGQGLEFLIYFQGNSAPDKSGLPSDRFSAERTGGSVSTLTIQRTQQEDSAVYLCASRELGTPRHEQFFGPGTRLTVL.

The rearrangement joins TRBV9 to TRBJ2-1; 8 bases line up with TRBD2. Per the germline V gene, CDR1 is SGDLS and CDR2 is YYNGEE. There are 16 residues in the CDR3. J lost 10 bases, V lost 2 bases, and 14 bases had no gene match. CDR3 sequence (DNA): TGTGCCAGCAGCGTCCAAGCGGGACTAGGGGTGGGAGAGCAGTTCTTC. This sequence encodes CASSVQAGLGVGEQFF.

V and J are TRBV15 and TRBJ2-5; 11 positions match TRBD2. The germline CDR1 and CDR2 sequences are LNHNV and YYDKDF (reference sequence). With 3 bases clipped from V and 2 bases from J, the junction kept 5 bases outside the gene matches. The CDR3 has 16 residues. The CDR3 DNA follows: TGTGCCACCAGCAGCTATGGGACTAGCGGTCAAGAGACCCAGTACTTC. Its protein product is CATSSYGTSGQETQYF.

The chain links TRBV6-6 to TRBJ1-2; D call uncertain. The germline V and J ends were trimmed by 6 bases and 8 bases, with 16 bases remaining between them. This CDR3 spans 13 amino acids. CDR1 and CDR2 from the germline V gene are MNHNY and SVGAGI (reference sequence). The CDR3 sequence is CASRTGKGDGYTF. In DNA, the CDR3 is TGTGCCAGCAGAACGGGGAAAGGCGACGGCTACACCTTC.

This sequence joins TRBV27 and TRBJ2-1; D remains unclear. This CDR3 spans 15 amino acids. V was trimmed by 6 bases and J by 0 bases, leaving 12 bases between them. Germline V gives CDR1 MNHEY, CDR2 SMNVEV (reference sequence). As DNA, the CDR3 is TGTGCCAGCAGCCCCCTCGATAGCTCCTACAATGAGCAGTTCTTC. Protein product: CASSPLDSSYNEQFF.

This chain joins TRBV27 and TRBJ2-7; 9 nucleotides line up with TRBD2. V shed 5 bases, J shed 3 bases, and the junction held 5 bases outside the gene matches. This CDR3 has 14 amino acids. Looked up from germline, CDR1 is MNHEY and CDR2 is SMNVEV (reference sequence). CDR3 DNA: TGTGCCAGCAGTCAGACTAGCGGAGGCTACGAGCAGTACTTC. Translated: CASSQTSGGYEQYF.

This chain uses TRBV5-1 with TRBJ2-1, with 7 bases fitting TRBD2. The V and J ends lost 3 bases and 2 bases, in that order; junction bases with no gene match: 8. The CDR3 totals 16 residues. Germline-derived CDR1 and CDR2 are SGHRS and YFSETQ. Written as DNA, the CDR3 is TGCGCCAGCAGCTCCTTGGTTGGGACTACCTACAATGAGCAGTTCTTC. It encodes CASSSLVGTTYNEQFF.

V is TRBV28 and J is TRBJ1-5, with TRBD1 as a possible D gene (5 bases). This CDR3 spans 14 amino acids. CDR1 is MDHEN and CDR2 is SYDVKM in the germline V gene. V lost 3 bases to trimming and J lost 1 base, with 7 bases between them. In nucleotides, the CDR3 is TGTGCCAGCAGTTTTGGGGGGAGCAATCAGCCCCAGCATTTT. The encoded protein is CASSFGGSNQPQHF.

This clone turned up a few times. The J gene is TRBJ1-3, the V gene TRBV19; D ambiguous. The CDR3 loop spans 15 amino acids. The germline gives CDR1 LNHDA, CDR2 SQIVND (reference sequence). V was trimmed by 4 bases and J by 0 bases, leaving 10 bases between them. CDR3: CASSRDGSSGNTIYF. The CDR3 nucleotides are TGTGCCAGTAGTAGAGACGGGAGCTCTGGAAACACCATATATTTT.

This chain joins TRBV7-9 and TRBJ2-3, with a weak D call TRBD1 (6 bases). The CDR3 runs 15 residues. The germline gives CDR1 SEHNR, CDR2 FQNEAQ (reference sequence). Trimming cost V 5 bases and J 0 bases, with 12 bases left between them. The CDR3 reads CASSRRTESTDTQYF. The CDR3 coding sequence is TGTGCCAGCAGCCGTCGGACAGAAAGCACAGATACGCAGTATTTT.